The TCR beta chain under discussion was sequenced for a study of cytomegalovirus exposure and HLA in healthy donors. Separate from the roughly 720-subject first cohort was the approximately 130-subject validation cohort, to which the donors belonged. The method was immunoSEQ multiplex PCR; TCRdb's version includes in-frame clones alone and lacks a portion of them. The table shows 190,000 or so clones, with roughly four fifths occurring only once. Losses at the gene ends were 0 bases for V and 7 bases for J; bases not matched to a gene: 6. This CDR3 is built from 17 residues. CDR1 and CDR2 (germline): SGHVS, FNYEAQ. Study results and limitations: The tendency of first-cohort TCR clusters to co-occur in the roughly 120 validation repertoires was identified by a subsequent analysis.

On this clone: Its target is not known.

The source is a young woman in good health and CMV-seropositive. Material for sequencing was PBMCs. The chain uses TRBV7-6 and TRBJ1-4; TRBD1 agrees at 12 bases. CDR3 nucleotide sequence: TGTGCCAGCAGCTTAGCCGGGACAGGGGGCGTTGGTGAAAAACTGTTTTTT. This translates into CASSLAGTGGVGEKLFF.